This is a list of T cell receptor beta chains from one sample in a study of T cell repertoires in cytomegalovirus infection. TCRdb itself ran the reads through MiXCR, one entry per CDR3 protein. The table has about 920,000 distinct CDR3 sequences, around 30% seen once; the top ten hold roughly an eighth. These receptors have no known antigen. The sample here was cultured CD8+ T cells from PBMCs, taken from culture after CMV antigen stimulation. Every receptor here comes from a human donor in good health (CMV status not recorded). Some clones in this sample may be carry-over from other donors' samples. Both conserved end residues are part of each CDR3. Each record gives: J gene, V gene, clone size, D gene, CDR3 protein, CDR3 DNA. A D gene is named only where the DNA matches it firmly. Not all rows give a size; the values are once, few, many and, for expanded clones, a class.

j_call: TRBJ2-2; v_call: TRBV4-3; clone_size: -; d_call: TRBD2; cdr3_aa: CASSPTSESVTGELFF; cdr3_nt: TGCGCCAGCAGCCCTACTAGCGAGTCGGTCACCGGGGAGCTGTTTTTT
j_call: TRBJ1-5; v_call: TRBV4-1; clone_size: few; d_call: TRBD1; cdr3_aa: CASSQDKTGAGEGNQPQHF; cdr3_nt: TGCGCCAGCAGCCAAGATAAAACAGGGGCGGGGGAGGGCAATCAGCCCCAGCATTTT
j_call: TRBJ2-7; v_call: TRBV12-3/TRBV12-4; clone_size: -; d_call: -; cdr3_aa: CASSPVGLEQYF; cdr3_nt: TGTGCCAGCAGTCCTGTTGGGTTGGAGCAGTACTTC
j_call: TRBJ2-1; v_call: TRBV19; clone_size: -; d_call: TRBD2; cdr3_aa: CASKTSGGYNEQFF; cdr3_nt: TGTGCCAGCAAGACTAGCGGGGGGTACAATGAGCAGTTCTTC
j_call: TRBJ1-2; v_call: TRBV12-3/TRBV12-4; clone_size: many; d_call: -; cdr3_aa: CASTSQSYYGYTF; cdr3_nt: TGTGCCAGCACGTCCCAGAGCTACTATGGCTACACCTTC
j_call: TRBJ2-1; v_call: TRBV7-9; clone_size: many; d_call: TRBD2; cdr3_aa: CASSITSGGAFYNEQFF; cdr3_nt: TGTGCCAGCAGCATCACTAGCGGGGGGGCCTTCTACAATGAGCAGTTCTTC
j_call: TRBJ2-3; v_call: TRBV7-6; clone_size: many; d_call: -; cdr3_aa: CASSLPSTDTQYF; cdr3_nt: TGTGCCAGCAGCCTGCCCAGCACAGATACGCAGTATTTT
j_call: TRBJ2-3; v_call: TRBV7-6; clone_size: many; d_call: -; cdr3_aa: CASRGRTDTQYF; cdr3_nt: TGTGCCAGCAGAGGACGGACAGATACGCAGTATTTT
j_call: TRBJ2-3; v_call: TRBV11-2; clone_size: few; d_call: TRBD2; cdr3_aa: CASTAGGGEGADTQYF; cdr3_nt: TGTGCCAGCACCGCAGGTGGGGGGGAAGGCGCAGATACGCAGTATTTT
j_call: TRBJ1-1; v_call: TRBV6-5; clone_size: -; d_call: TRBD1; cdr3_aa: CASSSGTGGDTEAFF; cdr3_nt: TGTGCCAGCAGTTCCGGGACAGGGGGAGACACTGAAGCTTTCTTT
j_call: TRBJ1-1; v_call: TRBV6-5; clone_size: -; d_call: -; cdr3_aa: CASSYPNPGGYTEAFF; cdr3_nt: TGTGCCAGCAGTTACCCAAACCCCGGGGGGTACACTGAAGCTTTCTTT
j_call: TRBJ1-2; v_call: TRBV29-1; clone_size: -; d_call: -; cdr3_aa: CSVEVGSGIYGYTF; cdr3_nt: TGCAGCGTTGAAGTGGGCAGCGGCATCTATGGCTACACCTTC
j_call: TRBJ2-1; v_call: TRBV7-3; clone_size: few; d_call: -; cdr3_aa: CASSLTPPLAGLLFNEQFF; cdr3_nt: TGTGCCAGCAGCTTAACGCCCCCCTTGGCGGGTCTTCTCTTTAATGAGCAGTTCTTC
j_call: TRBJ1-2; v_call: TRBV7-9; clone_size: many; d_call: -; cdr3_aa: CASSLGMGYGYTF; cdr3_nt: TGTGCCAGCAGCTTAGGTATGGGTTATGGCTACACCTTC